Given below is one T cell receptor beta chain in context. The data were obtained in a study of cytotoxic CD8 clonotypes in ibrutinib-treated CLL. Frozen-stored PBMCs produced approximately 2 micrograms of genomic DNA for TCR beta libraries. Clones were read by immunoSEQ multiplex PCR, and TCRdb kept only the in-frame ones, dropping some. There are more than 200,000 clones in the sample; under 80% occur only once, and approximately 15% lies in the top ten. After removal of 4 bases from V and 5 bases from J, the junction contained 8 bases not matched to a gene. Germline V gives CDR1 MNHEY, CDR2 SMNVEV (reference sequence). This CDR3 comprises 15 residues.

Sequenced here: PBMCs, sampled after 24 months of ibrutinib treatment. This receptor was taken from a human donor with chronic lymphocytic leukemia. The chain joins TRBV27 to TRBJ2-1; 7 nucleotides match TRBD1. In nucleotides, the CDR3 is TGTGCCAGCAGTTCCGACAGGGTTAAAAACAATGAGCAGTTCTTC. Residues: CASSSDRVKNNEQFF.